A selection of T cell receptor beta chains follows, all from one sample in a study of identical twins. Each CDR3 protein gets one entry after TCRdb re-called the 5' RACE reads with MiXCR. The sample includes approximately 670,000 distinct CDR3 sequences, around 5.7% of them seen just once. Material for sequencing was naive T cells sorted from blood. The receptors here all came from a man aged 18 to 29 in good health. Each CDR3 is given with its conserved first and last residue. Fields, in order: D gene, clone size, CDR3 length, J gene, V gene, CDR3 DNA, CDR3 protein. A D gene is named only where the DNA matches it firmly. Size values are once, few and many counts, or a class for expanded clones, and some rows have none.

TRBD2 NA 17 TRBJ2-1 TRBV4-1 TGCGCCAGCAGCCAAAGAAGTAGCGGGAGTTCCTACAATGAGCAGTTCTTC CASSQRSSGSSYNEQFF
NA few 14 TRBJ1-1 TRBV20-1 TGCAGTGTTATGTCCCTAAGGGGGAACACTGAAGCTTTCTTT CSVMSLRGNTEAFF
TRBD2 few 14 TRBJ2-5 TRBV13 TGTGCCAGCAGCTTTGTGCGGGAGGCGGCGACCCAGTACTTC CASSFVREAATQYF
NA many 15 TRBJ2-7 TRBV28 TGTGCCAGCAGTTCATTCCGTCGGGACTTGGGAGAGCAGTACTTC CASSSFRRDLGEQYF
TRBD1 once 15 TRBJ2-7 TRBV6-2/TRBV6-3 TGTGCCAGCAGCCTACTTACAGGGGGTACCCACGAGCAGTACTTC CASSLLTGGTHEQYF
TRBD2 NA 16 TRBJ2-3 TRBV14 TGTGCCAGCAGCCACGAGGGACTACGTTTGGGAGATACGCAGTATTTT CASSHEGLRLGDTQYF
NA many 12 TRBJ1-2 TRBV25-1 TGTGCCAGCAAGGACGGGAACTATGGCTACACCTTC CASKDGNYGYTF
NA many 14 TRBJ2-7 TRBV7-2 TGTGCCAGCAGCTTATCCGCGGCGGGAAGGGAGCAGTACTTC CASSLSAAGREQYF
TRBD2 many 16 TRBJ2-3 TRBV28 TGTGCCAGCAGTTTTCGCGGGAGAGAGTTCACAGATACGCAGTATTTT CASSFRGREFTDTQYF
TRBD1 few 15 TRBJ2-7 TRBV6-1 TGTGCCAGCAGTGCACGACAGGGGATCTCCTACGAGCAGTACTTC CASSARQGISYEQYF
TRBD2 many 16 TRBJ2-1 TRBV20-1 TGCAGTGCTAGAACCGCCCTTAGCGGGCCATTCAATGAGCAGTTCTTC CSARTALSGPFNEQFF